Sequencing of this T cell receptor (beta chain) was carried out in a study of T cells in Graves' hyperthyroidism and ophthalmopathy. Study outcomes and limitations: A model built on 13 V-J features separated ophthalmopathy from stable hyperthyroidism. Most clonotypes that expanded in the thyroid above 0.001 also showed up in blood.

Out of roughly 9.1 ml of fresh peripheral blood came the PBMCs. This clonotype was seen more than once but under ten times. Antigen unknown. The germline V gene encodes CDR1 LGHNA and CDR2 YNFKEQ. CDR3 length equals 17 residues. After removal of 0 bases from V and 1 base from J, the junction contained 5 bases not matched to a gene. It was RNA transcripts that yielded the amplified TCR beta CDR3 regions. First-round RT-PCR targeting the TCR CDR3 was performed with the HTBI primer set. TCRdb reanalysed the multiplex PCR reads using MiXCR and keeps one entry per CDR3 protein. The table has over 550,000 distinct CDR3 sequences, over 15% seen once.

The receptor was isolated from a woman in her late teens or twenties with Graves' hyperthyroidism. The chain recombines TRBV4-2 with TRBJ1-4; 7 bases align to TRBD1. Sequencing was performed on blood. The CDR3 bases are TGTGCCAGCAGCCAAGATACTCAGGGGGGAACTAATGAAAAACTGTTTTTT. Its translation: CASSQDTQGGTNEKLFF.